These T cell receptor beta chains were read from a single sample in a study of circulating CD8 cells and anti-PD-1 response in melanoma. In TCRdb, the reads were re-called with MiXCR into one record per CDR3 protein. Of hundreds of distinct CDR3 sequences in the sample, approximately 6.1% were seen once. This specimen was CD8+ T cells from PBMCs, taken at baseline or after one month of anti-PD-1 therapy (not recorded which). These TCRs come from a human donor with melanoma. Both conserved end residues are part of each CDR3. Each record gives: J gene, V gene, D gene, clone size, CDR3 protein, CDR3 DNA. The D gene is left open where the match is weak. The listing skips clone size in some rows; elsewhere it reads once, few, many or a size class.

>TRBJ2-5|TRBV19|.|medium-sized
CASSERYDLGGPGQETQYF
TGTGCCAGTAGTGAACGCTATGATCTGGGGGGCCCAGGGCAAGAGACCCAGTACTTC
>TRBJ2-5|TRBV19|.|.
CASSATTVRETQYF
TGTGCCAGTAGTGCCACGACAGTCCGAGAGACCCAGTACTTC
>TRBJ2-3|TRBV7-2|TRBD2|medium-sized
CASSSRMGGGAKDTQYF
TGTGCCAGCAGCTCCCGAATGGGCGGGGGGGCCAAAGATACGCAGTATTTT
>TRBJ2-7|TRBV6-2/TRBV6-3|.|large
CASSYSRAASFSYEQYF
TGTGCCAGCAGTTACTCGAGGGCAGCCTCCTTCTCCTACGAGCAGTACTTC
>TRBJ2-1|TRBV7-6|TRBD1|medium-sized
CASSPDRANEQFF
TGTGCCAGCAGCCCCGACAGGGCCAATGAGCAGTTCTTC
>TRBJ2-2|TRBV19|.|.
CAARRGTGGLFF
TGTGCCGCCAGACGTGGCACCGGGGGGCTGTTTTTT
>TRBJ1-4|TRBV6-5|.|few
CASSYMGRGDEKLFF
TGTGCCAGCAGTTACATGGGGCGCGGGGATGAAAAACTGTTTTTT
>TRBJ2-6|TRBV19|.|medium-sized
CASNLGSSGANVLTF
TGTGCCAGTAACCTGGGGAGCTCTGGGGCCAACGTCCTGACTTTC
>TRBJ2-1|TRBV5-8|TRBD1|medium-sized
CASSFVTGDHHEQFF
TGTGCCAGCAGCTTCGTGACAGGGGATCACCATGAGCAGTTCTTC
>TRBJ2-1|TRBV20-1|TRBD2|medium-sized
CSAVAGGPHEQFF
TGCAGTGCAGTAGCGGGGGGGCCCCATGAGCAGTTCTTC